This TCR beta chain was obtained from a study of Ad26.COV2.S vaccination and SARS-CoV-2 variants. The CDR3 runs 12 residues. Trimming shortened V by 4 bases and J by 8 bases, and 9 bases separated the two germline ends. Treatment specified: about 20 received Ad26.COV2.S at low or high dose, single or two shots; roughly five received placebo; per-sample allocation not given. Day 63 following the first vaccine or placebo injection was when the samples were taken. TCRdb's table, derived via immunoSEQ multiplex PCR, lists solely in-frame clones and lacks some. The top ten clones hold around 1.8% of a sample with over 450,000 clones, around 89% of them seen once.

The V call is TRBV12-3 or TRBV12-4, the J call TRBJ2-1; D possibly corresponds to TRBD2 (6 bases). The sequences come from peripheral blood, collected in a trial of Ad26.COV2.S vaccine versus placebo. This receptor was identified in a person aged 18-65 years who received the Ad26.COV2.S COVID-19 vaccine or a placebo. The CDR3 region is CASSSSVYEQFF. The CDR3 bases are TGTGCCAGCAGTTCTAGCGTATATGAGCAGTTCTTC.